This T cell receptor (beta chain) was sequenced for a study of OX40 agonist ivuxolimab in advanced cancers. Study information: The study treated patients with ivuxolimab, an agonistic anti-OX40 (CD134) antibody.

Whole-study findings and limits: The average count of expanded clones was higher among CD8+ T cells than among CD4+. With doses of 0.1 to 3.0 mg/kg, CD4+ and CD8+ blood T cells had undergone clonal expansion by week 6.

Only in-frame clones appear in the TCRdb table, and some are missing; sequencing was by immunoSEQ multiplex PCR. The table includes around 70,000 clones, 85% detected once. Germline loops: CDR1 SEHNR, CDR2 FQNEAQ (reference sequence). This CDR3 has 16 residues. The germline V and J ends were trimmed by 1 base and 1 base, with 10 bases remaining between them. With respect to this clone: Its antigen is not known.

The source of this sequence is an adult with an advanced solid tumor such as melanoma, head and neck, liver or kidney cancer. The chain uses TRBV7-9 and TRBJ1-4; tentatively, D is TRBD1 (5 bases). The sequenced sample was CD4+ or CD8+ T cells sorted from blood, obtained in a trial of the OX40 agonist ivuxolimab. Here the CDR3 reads CASSLGQGGTNEKLFF. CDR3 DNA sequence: TGTGCCAGCAGCTTAGGGCAGGGAGGAACTAATGAAAAACTGTTTTTT. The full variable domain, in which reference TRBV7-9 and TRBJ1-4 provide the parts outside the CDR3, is DTGVSQNPRHKITKRGQNVTFRCDPISEHNRLYWYRQTLGQGPEFLTYFQNEAQLEKSRLLSDRFSAERPKGSFSTLEIQRTEQGDSAMYLCASSLGQGGTNEKLFFGSGTQLSVL.